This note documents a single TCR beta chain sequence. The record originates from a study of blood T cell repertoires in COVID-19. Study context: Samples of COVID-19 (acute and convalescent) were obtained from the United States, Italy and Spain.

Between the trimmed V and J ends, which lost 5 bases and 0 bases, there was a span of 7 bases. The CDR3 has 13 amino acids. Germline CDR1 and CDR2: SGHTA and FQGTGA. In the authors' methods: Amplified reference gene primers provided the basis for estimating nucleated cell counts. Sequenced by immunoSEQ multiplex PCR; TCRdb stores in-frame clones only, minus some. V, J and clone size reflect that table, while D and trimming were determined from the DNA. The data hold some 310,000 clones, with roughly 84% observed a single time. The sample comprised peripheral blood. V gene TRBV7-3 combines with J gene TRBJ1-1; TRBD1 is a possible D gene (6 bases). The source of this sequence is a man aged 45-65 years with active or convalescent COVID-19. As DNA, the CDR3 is TGTGCCAGCAGCCGACAGGTGAACACTGAAGCTTTCTTT. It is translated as CASSRQVNTEAFF.